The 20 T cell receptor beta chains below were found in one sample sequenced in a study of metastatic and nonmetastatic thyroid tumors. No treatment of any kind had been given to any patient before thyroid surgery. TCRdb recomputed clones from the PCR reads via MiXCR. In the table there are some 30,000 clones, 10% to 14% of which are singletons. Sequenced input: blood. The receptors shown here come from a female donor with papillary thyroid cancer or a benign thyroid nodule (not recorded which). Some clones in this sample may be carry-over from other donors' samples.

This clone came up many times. Written as DNA, the CDR3 is TGTGCCAGCAGACCGGGACAAGCCTACGAGCAGTACTTC. It codes for CASRPGQAYEQYF. The chain has TRBV28 and TRBJ2-7; TRBD1 is a possible D gene (6 bases). This CDR3 has 13 residues. Trimming pared 6 bases from V and 2 bases from J, leaving 11 bases between. Germline CDR1 and CDR2: MDHEN and SYDVKM.

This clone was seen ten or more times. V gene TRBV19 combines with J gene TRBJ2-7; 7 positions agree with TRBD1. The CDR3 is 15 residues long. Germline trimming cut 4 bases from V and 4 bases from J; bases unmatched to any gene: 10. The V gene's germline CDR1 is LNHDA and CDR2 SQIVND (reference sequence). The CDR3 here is CASSRQGSQDYEQYF. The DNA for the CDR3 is TGTGCCAGTAGTAGACAGGGATCCCAAGATTACGAGCAGTACTTC.

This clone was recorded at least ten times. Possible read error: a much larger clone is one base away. CDR3 bases: TGTGCCAGCAGTTTAGCGCTGGTCATTGGGAAGCTGTTTTTT. As protein: CASSLALVIGKLFF. J is TRBJ2-2 and V is TRBV12-3 or TRBV12-4; D not resolved. This CDR3 spans 14 amino acids. V was clipped by 0 bases and J by 12 bases, with 14 bases between them.

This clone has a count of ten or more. CDR3 nucleotides: TGTGCCAGCAGCTTGTCACAGGACTACGAGCAGTACTTC. As protein: CASSLSQDYEQYF. This sequence joins TRBV5-4 and TRBJ2-7; possible D gene TRBD1, 5 bases. The CDR3 loop spans 13 amino acids. Trimming pared 1 base from V and 3 bases from J, leaving 8 bases between. CDR1 is SGHNT and CDR2 is YYREEE in the germline V gene (reference sequence).

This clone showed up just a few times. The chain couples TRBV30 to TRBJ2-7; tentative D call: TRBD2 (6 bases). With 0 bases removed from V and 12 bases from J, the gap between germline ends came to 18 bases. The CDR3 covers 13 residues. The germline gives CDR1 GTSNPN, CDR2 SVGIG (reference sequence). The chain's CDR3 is CAWSVTTSPRPYF. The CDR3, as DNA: TGTGCCTGGAGTGTAACTACTAGCCCCCGACCGTACTTC. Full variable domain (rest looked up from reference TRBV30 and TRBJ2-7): SQTIHQWPATLVQPVGSPLSLECTVEGTSNPNLYWYRQAAGRGLQLLFYSVGIGQISSEVPQNLSASRPQDRQFILSSKKLLLSDSGFYLCAWSVTTSPRPYFGPGTRLTVT.

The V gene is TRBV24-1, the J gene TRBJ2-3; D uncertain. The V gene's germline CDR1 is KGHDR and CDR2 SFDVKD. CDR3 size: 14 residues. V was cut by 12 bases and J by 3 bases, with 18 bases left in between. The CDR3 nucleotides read TGTGCCTCCGCCTCCGTGGCCAGGACAGATACGCAGTATTTT. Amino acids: CASASVARTDTQYF.

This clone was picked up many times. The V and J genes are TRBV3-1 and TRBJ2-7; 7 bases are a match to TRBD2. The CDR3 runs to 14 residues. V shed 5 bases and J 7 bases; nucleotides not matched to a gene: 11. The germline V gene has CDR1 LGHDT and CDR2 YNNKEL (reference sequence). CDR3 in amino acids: CASSAMRETREQYF. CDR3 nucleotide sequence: TGTGCCAGCAGCGCCATGCGGGAGACTCGGGAGCAGTACTTC.

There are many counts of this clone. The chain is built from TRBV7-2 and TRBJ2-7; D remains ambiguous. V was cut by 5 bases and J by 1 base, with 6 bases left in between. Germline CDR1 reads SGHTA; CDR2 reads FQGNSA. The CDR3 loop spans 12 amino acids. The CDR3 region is CASSLSSYEQYF. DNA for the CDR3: TGTGCCAGCAGCCTCTCTTCCTACGAGCAGTACTTC.

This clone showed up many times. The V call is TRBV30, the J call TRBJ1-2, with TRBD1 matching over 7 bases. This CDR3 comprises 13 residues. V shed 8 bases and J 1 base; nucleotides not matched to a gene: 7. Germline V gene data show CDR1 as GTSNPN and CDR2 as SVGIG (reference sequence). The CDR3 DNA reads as TGTGCCCAGCGCCAGGGGGATAACTATGGCTACACCTTC. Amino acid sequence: CAQRQGDNYGYTF.

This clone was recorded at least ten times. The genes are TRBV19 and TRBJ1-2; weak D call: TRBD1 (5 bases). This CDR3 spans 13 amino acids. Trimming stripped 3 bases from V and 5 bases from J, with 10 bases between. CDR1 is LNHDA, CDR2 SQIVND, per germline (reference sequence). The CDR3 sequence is CASSIQGLYGYTF. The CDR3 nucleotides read TGTGCCAGTAGTATCCAGGGCCTTTATGGCTACACCTTC. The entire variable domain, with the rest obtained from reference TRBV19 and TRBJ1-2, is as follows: DGGITQSPKYLFRKEGQNVTLSCEQNLNHDAMYWYRQDPGQGLRLIYYSQIVNDFQKGDIAEGYSVSREKKESFPLTVTSAQKNPTAFYLCASSIQGLYGYTFGSGTRLTVV.

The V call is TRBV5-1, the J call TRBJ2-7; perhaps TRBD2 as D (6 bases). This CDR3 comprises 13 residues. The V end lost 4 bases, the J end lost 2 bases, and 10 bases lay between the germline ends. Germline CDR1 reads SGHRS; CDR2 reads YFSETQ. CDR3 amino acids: CASSTGTPYEQYF. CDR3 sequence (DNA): TGCGCCAGCAGCACCGGGACTCCCTACGAGCAGTACTTC.

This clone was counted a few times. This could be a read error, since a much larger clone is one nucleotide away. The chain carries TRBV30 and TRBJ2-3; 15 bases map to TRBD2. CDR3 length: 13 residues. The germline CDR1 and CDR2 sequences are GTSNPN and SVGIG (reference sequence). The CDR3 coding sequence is TGTGCCGGGGGACTAGCGGGAGGAGATACGCAGTGTTTT. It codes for CAGGLAGGDTQCF.

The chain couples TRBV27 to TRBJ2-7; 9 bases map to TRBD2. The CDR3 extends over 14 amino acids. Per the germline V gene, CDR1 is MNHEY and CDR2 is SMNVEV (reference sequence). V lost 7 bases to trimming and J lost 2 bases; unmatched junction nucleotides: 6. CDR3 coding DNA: TGTGCCAGCAACAAAGCGGGGGGCGCCTACGAGCAGTACTTC. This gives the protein CASNKAGGAYEQYF.

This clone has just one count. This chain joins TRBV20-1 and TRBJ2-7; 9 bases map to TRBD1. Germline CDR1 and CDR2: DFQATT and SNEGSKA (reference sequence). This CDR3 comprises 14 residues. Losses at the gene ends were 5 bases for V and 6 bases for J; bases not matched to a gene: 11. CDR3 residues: CSAPRDRDHGEQYF. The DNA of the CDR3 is TGCAGTGCTCCCAGGGACAGGGACCATGGCGAGCAGTACTTC.

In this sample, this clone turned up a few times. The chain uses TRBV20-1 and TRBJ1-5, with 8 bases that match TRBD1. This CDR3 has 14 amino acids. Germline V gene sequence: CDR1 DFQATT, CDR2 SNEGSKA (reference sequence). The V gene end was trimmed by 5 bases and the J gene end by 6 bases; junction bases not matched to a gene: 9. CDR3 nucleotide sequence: TGCAGTGCTGAAGAGCCCACAGGGGGTCAGCCCCAGCATTTT. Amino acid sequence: CSAEEPTGGQPQHF.

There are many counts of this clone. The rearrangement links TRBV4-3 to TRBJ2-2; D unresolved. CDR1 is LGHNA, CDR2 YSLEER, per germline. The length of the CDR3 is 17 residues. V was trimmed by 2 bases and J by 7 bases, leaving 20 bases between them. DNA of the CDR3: TGCGCCAGCAGCCAATCAGAAGGGCCCGGATTGAACGGGGAGCTGTTTTTT. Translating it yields CASSQSEGPGLNGELFF.

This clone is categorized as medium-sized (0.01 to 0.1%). This CDR3 is CASSLTGGSGANVLTF. The CDR3 nucleotides are TGTGCCAGCAGTCTCACAGGGGGCTCTGGGGCCAACGTCCTGACTTTC. The chain is built from TRBV6-2 or TRBV6-3 and TRBJ2-6, with TRBD1 matching over 8 bases. V gave up 5 bases and J gave up 0 bases; unmatched junction bases: 3. The length of the CDR3 is 16 residues. The germline gives CDR1 MNHEY, CDR2 SVGEGT.

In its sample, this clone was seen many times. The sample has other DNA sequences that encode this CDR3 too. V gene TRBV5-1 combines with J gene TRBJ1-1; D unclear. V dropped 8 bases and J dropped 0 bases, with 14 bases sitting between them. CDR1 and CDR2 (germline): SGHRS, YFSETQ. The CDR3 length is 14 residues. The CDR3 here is CASSASSMNTEAFF. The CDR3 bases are TGCGCCAGTAGCGCCAGCTCAATGAACACTGAAGCTTTCTTT.

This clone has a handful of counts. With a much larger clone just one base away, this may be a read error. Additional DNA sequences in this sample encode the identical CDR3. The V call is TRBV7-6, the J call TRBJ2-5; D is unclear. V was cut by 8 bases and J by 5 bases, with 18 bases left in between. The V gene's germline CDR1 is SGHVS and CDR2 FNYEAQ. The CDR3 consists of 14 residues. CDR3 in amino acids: CASGPDTSRETQYF. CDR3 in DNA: TGTGCCAGCGGCCCAGACACGTCGCGGGAGACCCAGTACTTC.

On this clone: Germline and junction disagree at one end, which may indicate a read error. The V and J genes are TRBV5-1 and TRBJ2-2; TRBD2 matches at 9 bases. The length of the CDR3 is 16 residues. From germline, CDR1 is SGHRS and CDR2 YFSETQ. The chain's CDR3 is CASSWGASGNTGELSF. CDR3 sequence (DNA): TGCGCCAGCAGCTGGGGTGCTAGCGGGAACACCGGGGAGCTGTCTTTT. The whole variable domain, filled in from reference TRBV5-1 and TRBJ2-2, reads KAGVTQTPRYLIKTRGQQVTLSCSPISGHRSVSWYQQTPGQGLQFLFEYFSETQRNKGNFPGRFSGRQFSNSRSEMNVSTLELGDSALYLCASSWGASGNTGELSFGEGSRLTVL.